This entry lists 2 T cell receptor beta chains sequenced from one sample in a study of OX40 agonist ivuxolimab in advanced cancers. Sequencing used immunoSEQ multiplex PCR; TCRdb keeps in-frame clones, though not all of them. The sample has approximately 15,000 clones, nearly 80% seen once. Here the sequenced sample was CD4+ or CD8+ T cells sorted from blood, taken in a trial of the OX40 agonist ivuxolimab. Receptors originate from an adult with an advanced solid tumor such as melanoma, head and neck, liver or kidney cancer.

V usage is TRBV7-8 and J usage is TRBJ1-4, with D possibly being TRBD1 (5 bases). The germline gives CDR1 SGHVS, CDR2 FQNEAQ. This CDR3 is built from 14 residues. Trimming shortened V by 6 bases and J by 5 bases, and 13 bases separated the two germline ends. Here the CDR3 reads CASRVGVGNEKLFF. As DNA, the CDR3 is TGTGCCAGCAGGGTAGGGGTGGGGAATGAAAAACTGTTTTTT.

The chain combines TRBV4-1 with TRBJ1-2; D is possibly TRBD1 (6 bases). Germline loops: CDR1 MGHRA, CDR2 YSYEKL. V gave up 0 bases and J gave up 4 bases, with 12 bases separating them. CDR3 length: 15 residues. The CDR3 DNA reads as TGCGCCAGCAGCCAAGATTCGGGGGGGGCCTATGGCTACACCTTC. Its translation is CASSQDSGGAYGYTF.